The sequence of this T cell receptor (beta chain) was determined in a study of cytomegalovirus exposure and HLA in healthy donors. Overall study context: A subsequent analysis stated that the 95 to 150 validation repertoires were run on the same platform as the roughly 620 first-cohort repertoires.

The study drew the donors from its approximately 120-subject validation cohort, separate from the approximately 690-subject first cohort. Study-level findings and limits: The authors listed 150 to 200 TCR beta chains as cytomegalovirus-associated. In a later analysis, first-cohort TCR clusters were found to tend to co-occur in the 120 validation repertoires.

The germline CDR1 and CDR2 sequences are MDHEN and SYDVKM. This CDR3 is 15 amino acids long. V shed 7 bases and J 9 bases; nucleotides not matched to a gene: 14. Using immunoSEQ multiplex PCR, the repertoire was profiled, and TCRdb retains in-frame clones only, with some absent. The data show 300,000 to 450,000 clones, 86% seen once. A single count supports this clone. The antigen is not known. This chain uses TRBV28 with TRBJ2-1; TRBD1 aligns across 8 bases. The origin of this receptor is a woman under 30 in good health and CMV-seronegative. The sequenced sample consisted of PBMCs. The CDR3 DNA reads TGTGCCAGCAACCCAATGGACAGGGAAAGAGGTGAGCAGTTCTTC. This gives the protein CASNPMDRERGEQFF. The entire variable domain, with the rest obtained from reference TRBV28 and TRBJ2-1, is as follows: DVKVTQSSRYLVKRTGEKVFLECVQDMDHENMFWYRQDPGLGLRLIYFSYDVKMKEKGDIPEGYSVSREKKERFSLILESASTNQTSMYLCASNPMDRERGEQFFGPGTRLTVL.